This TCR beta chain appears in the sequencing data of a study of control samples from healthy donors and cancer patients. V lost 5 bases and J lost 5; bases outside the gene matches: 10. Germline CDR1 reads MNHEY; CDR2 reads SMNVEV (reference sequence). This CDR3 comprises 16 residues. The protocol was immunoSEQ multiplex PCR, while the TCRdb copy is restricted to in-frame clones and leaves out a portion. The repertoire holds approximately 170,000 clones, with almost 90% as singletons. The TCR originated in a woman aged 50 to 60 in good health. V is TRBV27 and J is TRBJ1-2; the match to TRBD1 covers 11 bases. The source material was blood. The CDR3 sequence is CASSLAGQGVRYGYTF. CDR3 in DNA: TGTGCCAGCAGTCTCGCGGGACAGGGGGTCAGGTATGGCTACACCTTC.